These T cell receptor beta chains were read from a single sample in a study of shared clonotypes between healthy human individuals. Only in-frame clones appear in the TCRdb table, and some are missing; sequencing was by immunoSEQ multiplex PCR. The table lists 2 million to 2.5 million clones, about 94% of them singletons. Sequencing was carried out using naive CD8+ T cells sorted from blood. The receptors originated from a man between 18 and 35 years old in good health. Each CDR3 is given with its conserved first and last residue. Fields, in order: J gene, D gene, clone size, V gene, CDR3 protein. A D gene is named only where the DNA matches it firmly. Clone size, where shown, is once, few, many, or a class for clones that have expanded.

>TRBJ2-3|-|-|TRBV2
CASIWRTDTQYF
>TRBJ2-1|TRBD1|-|TRBV5-6
CASSFGTGDEQFF
>TRBJ1-6|-|-|TRBV28
CASSFAHESGSYNSPLHF
>TRBJ2-2|-|-|TRBV7-6
CASSLMWGPNTGELFF
>TRBJ1-6|-|-|TRBV2
CASSGGENNSPLHF
>TRBJ2-3|-|-|TRBV7-9
CASSPPGLATDTQYF
>TRBJ2-5|-|once|TRBV28
CASSLEASQETQYF
>TRBJ1-4|TRBD1|-|TRBV6-5
CASSPGQGSEKLFF
>TRBJ2-5|TRBD2|-|TRBV11-2
CASSLGTSGQETQYF
>TRBJ2-5|TRBD2|-|TRBV7-8
CASSLLAGGHQETQYF
>TRBJ2-7|-|-|TRBV27
CASSTTGSTGYEQYF
>TRBJ2-7|-|-|TRBV5-6
CASSFGGSYEQYF
>TRBJ1-5|-|-|TRBV5-6
CASSLKFRSNQPQHF
>TRBJ2-4|TRBD1|-|TRBV6-4
CASSITGGFGNIQYF
>TRBJ2-1|TRBD2|-|TRBV29-1
CSVEDRGLAGPFSYNEQFF
>TRBJ1-2|-|-|TRBV7-9
CASSLSGGFYGYTF